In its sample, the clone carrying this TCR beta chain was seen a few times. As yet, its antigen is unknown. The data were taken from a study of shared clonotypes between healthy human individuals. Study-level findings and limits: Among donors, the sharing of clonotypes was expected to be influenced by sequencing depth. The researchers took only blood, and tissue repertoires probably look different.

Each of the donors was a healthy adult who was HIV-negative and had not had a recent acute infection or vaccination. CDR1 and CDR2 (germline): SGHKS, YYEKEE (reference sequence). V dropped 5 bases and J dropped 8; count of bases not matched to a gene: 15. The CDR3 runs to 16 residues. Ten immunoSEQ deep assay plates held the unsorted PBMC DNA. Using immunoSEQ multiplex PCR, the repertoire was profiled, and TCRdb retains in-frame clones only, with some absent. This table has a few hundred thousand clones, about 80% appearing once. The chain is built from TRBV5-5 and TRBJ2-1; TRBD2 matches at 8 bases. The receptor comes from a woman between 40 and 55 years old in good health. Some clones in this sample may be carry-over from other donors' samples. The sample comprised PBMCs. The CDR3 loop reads CASRDGASGPSDEQFF. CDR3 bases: TGTGCCAGCAGGGATGGGGCTAGCGGGCCATCGGATGAGCAGTTCTTC.